The 30 T cell receptor beta chains presented below share a single source sample, sequenced in a study of T cells in Graves' hyperthyroidism and ophthalmopathy. Amplification yielded TCR beta CDR3 regions, with RNA transcripts as the source. Primed by the HTBI set, a first-round RT-PCR was run on the TCR CDR3. TCRdb itself ran the multiplex PCR reads through MiXCR, one entry per CDR3 protein. The table lists 380,000 or so distinct CDR3 sequences, roughly 13% of them singletons. The sequencing sample was made of blood. All receptors derive from a woman aged 25 to 39 with Graves' hyperthyroidism.

Note on this clonotype: No conserved phenylalanine or tryptophan ends this CDR3, so it is likely a read error. The chain is built from TRBV6-1 and TRBJ2-6; the D is unclear. The V end lost 5 bases, the J end lost 4 bases, and 9 bases lay between the germline ends. CDR3 length equals 14 residues. Germline V lookup: CDR1 MNHNS, CDR2 SASEGT. The CDR3 sequence: CASSRLAGANVLTS. CDR3 nucleotide sequence: TGTGCCAGCAGTCGGTTGGCCGGGGCCAACGTCCTGACTTCC.

The sample holds a few counts of this clonotype. The V call is TRBV20-1, the J call TRBJ2-3; D gene uncertain. This CDR3 spans 16 amino acids. Trimming left V 1 base short and J 2 bases short, with 16 bases between. The V gene's germline CDR1 is DFQATT and CDR2 SNEGSKA (reference sequence). CDR3 loop: CSARATFSANTDTQYF. For the CDR3, the DNA is TGCAGTGCTAGAGCGACTTTTTCAGCAAACACAGATACGCAGTATTTT.

The table lists this clonotype with many counts. This sequence joins TRBV29-1 and TRBJ1-1, with 9 nucleotides matching TRBD1. Germline trimming cut 7 bases from V and 6 bases from J; bases unmatched to any gene: 12. The germline gives CDR1 SQVTM, CDR2 ANQGSEA. CDR3 size: 14 residues. The CDR3: CSGCGGQGRAEAFF. CDR3 coding DNA: TGCAGCGGATGCGGCGGACAGGGGAGGGCTGAAGCTTTCTTT.

This clonotype showed up many times. CDR3 DNA sequence: TGTGCCACTGTAGGGCCGGGAGAAAAACTGTTTTTT. This translates into CATVGPGEKLFF. The chain couples TRBV6-1 to TRBJ1-4; no reliable D call. The length of the CDR3 is 12 residues. V was pared by 10 bases and J by 8 bases, with 14 bases between. The germline V gene has CDR1 MNHNS and CDR2 SASEGT.

This clonotype was counted many times. This chain connects TRBV7-8 to TRBJ2-1; D gene unclear. This CDR3 has 15 residues. V lost 2 bases and J 8 bases, leaving 16 bases between the germline ends. From germline, CDR1 is SGHVS and CDR2 FQNEAQ. CDR3 bases: TGTGCCAGCAGCTTATGGGCGGTGGGTGGCCATGAGCAGTTCTTC. Translation gives CASSLWAVGGHEQFF.

This clonotype was detected many times. The V gene is TRBV7-2, the J gene TRBJ2-1; D may be TRBD1 (6 bases). The CDR3 is 15 amino acids. CDR1 and CDR2 from the germline V gene are SGHTA and FQGNSA. Trimming removed 1 base at V and 8 bases at J, with 15 bases between. Here the CDR3 DNA reads TGTGCCAGCAGCTTAGGGGACATCCGAGGGGATGAGCAGTTCTTC. Translation gives CASSLGDIRGDEQFF.

This clonotype was observed a handful of times. The chain has TRBV3-1 and TRBJ1-2; a possible D gene is TRBD1 (5 bases). The germline V and J ends were trimmed by 4 bases and 7 bases, with 25 bases remaining between them. The CDR3 length is 17 residues. Germline V gene sequence: CDR1 LGHDT, CDR2 YNNKEL (reference sequence). For the CDR3, the DNA is TGTGCCAGCAGCCCTGTGATTAACGGTTTGACAGTCCGTGGCTACACCTTC. Its protein product is CASSPVINGLTVRGYTF.

V gene TRBV3-1 combines with J gene TRBJ2-5; D gene unclear. The CDR3 is 14 residues long. V gave up 4 bases and J gave up 1 base, with 10 bases separating them. Germline values: CDR1 LGHDT, CDR2 YNNKEL (reference sequence). In nucleotides, the CDR3 is TGTGCCAGCAGCCGCTCGGTAGCCCAAGAGACCCAGTACTTC. Amino acids: CASSRSVAQETQYF.

This clonotype was seen at least ten times. CDR3 nucleotides: TGTGCCAGCATGGGAGACGGCCAGACCTATGGCTACACCTTC. Its protein is CASMGDGQTYGYTF. V is TRBV6-2 or TRBV6-3 and J is TRBJ1-2; D gene ambiguous. CDR1 is MNHEY, CDR2 SVGEGT, per germline. The V gene lost 7 bases and the J gene lost 4 bases, with 16 bases spanning the gap. The CDR3 runs 14 residues.

This clonotype was counted many times. The CDR3 bases are TGTGCCAGCAGTGAACCGGGACAGGGTGGAAACACCATATATTTT. Encoded protein: CASSEPGQGGNTIYF. The V gene is TRBV6-1, the J gene TRBJ1-3, with TRBD1 identical over 9 bases. The CDR3 covers 15 residues. Germline CDR1 and CDR2: MNHNS and SASEGT. After removal of 2 bases from V and 3 bases from J, the junction contained 2 bases not matched to a gene.

This clonotype was counted at least ten times. The J gene is TRBJ2-1, the V gene TRBV29-1; weak D call: TRBD1 (6 bases). V was pared by 1 base and J by 9 bases, with 10 bases between. The germline CDR1 and CDR2 sequences are SQVTM and ANQGSEA. The CDR3 has 12 amino acids. The CDR3: CSVEAGVGEQFF. CDR3 coding DNA: TGCAGCGTTGAAGCAGGGGTTGGTGAGCAGTTCTTC.

This clonotype was picked up many times. The chain uses TRBV2 and TRBJ1-6, with D possibly matching TRBD1 (5 bases). The germline V gene has CDR1 SNHLY and CDR2 FYNNEI. V gave up 8 bases and J gave up 9 bases, with 14 bases separating them. This CDR3 spans 13 amino acids. CDR3 loop: CASGDSPRSPLHF. CDR3 in DNA: TGTGCCAGCGGGGACTCCCCCCGTTCACCCCTCCACTTT.

A few counts support this clonotype. The genes are TRBV19 and TRBJ1-1, with D possibly matching TRBD1 (6 bases). The CDR3 contains 13 residues. Trimming shortened V by 7 bases and J by 4 bases, and 13 bases separated the two germline ends. From germline, CDR1 is LNHDA and CDR2 SQIVND (reference sequence). CDR3 DNA: TGTGCCAGTACTCTATTACAGGGCACTGAAGCTTTCTTT. This gives the protein CASTLLQGTEAFF.

This clonotype was counted at least ten times. This rearrangement joins TRBV20-1 to TRBJ2-7; the D is unclear. CDR3 length: 12 amino acids. Deletions cut 3 bases from V and 2 bases from J, with 8 bases between. Germline V gene data show CDR1 as DFQATT and CDR2 as SNEGSKA (reference sequence). The CDR3 region has the DNA TGCAGTGCTAGGTCCCCGACCTACGAGCAGTACTTC. It specifies CSARSPTYEQYF.

This clonotype has ten or more counts. The rearrangement links TRBV27 to TRBJ1-5; 9 nucleotides match TRBD1. CDR1 and CDR2 from the germline V gene are MNHEY and SMNVEV (reference sequence). This CDR3 has 15 residues. V trimming: 5 bases; J trimming: 4 bases; junction bases outside the gene matches: 6. CDR3: CASSPTTGGNQPQHF. CDR3 sequence (DNA): TGTGCCAGCAGTCCAACGACAGGGGGGAATCAGCCCCAGCATTTT.

This clonotype was seen many times. The chain joins TRBV19 to TRBJ2-5, with TRBD1 matching 10 bases. Germline-derived CDR1 and CDR2 are LNHDA and SQIVND (reference sequence). The CDR3 spans 14 residues. J gave up 5 bases and V 4 bases, and 4 bases lay outside the gene matches. CDR3 sequence reads: CASSTRTGGETQYF. The DNA of the CDR3 is TGTGCCAGTAGTACCCGGACAGGGGGGGAGACCCAGTACTTC.

The rearrangement links TRBV9 to TRBJ2-7, with 9 bases that match TRBD2. The CDR3 spans 17 residues. V was clipped by 0 bases and J by 2 bases; unmatched bases: 9. The germline V gene has CDR1 SGDLS and CDR2 YYNGEE. This chain's CDR3 is CASSVGTSDGRAYEQYF. The DNA for the CDR3 is TGTGCCAGCAGCGTAGGGACTAGCGACGGGAGGGCCTACGAGCAGTACTTC.

This clonotype was found once. J is TRBJ1-5 and V is TRBV7-6; a weak D match, TRBD1 (5 bases). The ends were cut back, 6 bases at V and 1 base at J, with 13 bases in the middle. The CDR3 has 15 residues. Germline CDR1 is SGHVS and CDR2 is FNYEAQ. The CDR3 nucleotides are TGTGCCAGCAGTCCAGGGTCGATAAGCAATCAGCCCCAGCATTTT. Protein: CASSPGSISNQPQHF. The full variable domain, completed using reference TRBV7-6 and TRBJ1-5, is GAGVSQSPRYKVTKRGQDVALRCDPISGHVSLYWYRQALGQGPEFLTYFNYEAQQDKSGLPNDRFSAERPEGSISTLTIQRTEQRDSAMYRCASSPGSISNQPQHFGDGTRLSIL.

In its sample, this clonotype was seen a few times. The rearrangement links TRBV20-1 to TRBJ2-7; 7 positions agree with TRBD2. V lost 0 bases to trimming and J lost 8 bases; unmatched junction nucleotides: 16. Germline CDR1 and CDR2: DFQATT and SNEGSKA (reference sequence). This CDR3 contains 16 residues. The CDR3 spells CSARDLRESGTTQQYF. CDR3 DNA sequence: TGCAGTGCTAGAGATCTTAGGGAAAGCGGGACTACCCAGCAGTACTTC.

The chain uses TRBV7-9 and TRBJ1-2; D call uncertain. The CDR3 totals 12 residues. Looked up from germline, CDR1 is SEHNR and CDR2 is FQNEAQ (reference sequence). Trimming removed 5 bases from V and 4 bases from J, with 8 bases in between. In nucleotides, the CDR3 is TGTGCCAGCAGCCCGGTGAGCTATGGCTACACCTTC. Its protein is CASSPVSYGYTF.

This clonotype was detected only a few times. A read error may produce the germline difference seen at one junction end. The chain employs TRBV5-5 and TRBJ1-2; TRBD1 agrees at 8 bases. The CDR3 spans 17 residues. The germline gives CDR1 SGHKS, CDR2 YYEKEE (reference sequence). The CDR3 sequence: CASSLLPDRGSNYGYTF. The CDR3, as DNA: TGTGCCAGCAGCTTGCTTCCCGACAGGGGATCAAACTATGGCTATACCTTC.

This clonotype was observed many times. The V and J genes are TRBV2 and TRBJ2-2; D possibly corresponds to TRBD1 (6 bases). This CDR3 spans 17 amino acids. Germline assignment: CDR1 SNHLY and CDR2 FYNNEI. Trimming removed 3 bases at V and 0 bases at J, with 14 bases between. The CDR3: CASSDIAGASNTGELFF. CDR3 nucleotides: TGTGCCAGCAGTGATATCGCAGGGGCCTCGAACACCGGGGAGCTGTTTTTT.

This clonotype was found many times. The chain uses TRBV20-1 and TRBJ2-1, with D tentatively TRBD2 (6 bases). The V and J ends lost 0 bases and 8 bases respectively, with 8 bases between them. The CDR3 totals 12 residues. Germline V gene data show CDR1 as DFQATT and CDR2 as SNEGSKA (reference sequence). In DNA, the CDR3 is TGCAGTGCTAGAGAGGAGGGCTATGAGCAGTTCTTC. This sequence encodes CSAREEGYEQFF.

Details on this clonotype: This clone may be a read error of a much larger clone one base away. The rearrangement joins TRBV3-1 to TRBJ2-7; 8 bases fit TRBD2. The trim removed 4 bases at V and 4 bases at J, leaving 3 bases unmatched. The length of the CDR3 is 13 residues. CDR1 is LGHDT, CDR2 YNNKEL, per germline (reference sequence). In DNA, the CDR3 is TGTGCCAGCAGCCGGGCTAGCGGGTACGAGCAGTACTTC. Residues: CASSRASGYEQYF.

The rearrangement links TRBV7-8 to TRBJ2-5, with D perhaps matching TRBD1 (7 bases). CDR1 and CDR2 from the germline V gene are SGHVS and FQNEAQ. The CDR3 runs 15 residues. V was trimmed by 8 bases and J by 0 bases, leaving 16 bases between them. As DNA, the CDR3 is TGTGCCAGCTACAAAACAGGGGACTACCAAGAGACCCAGTACTTC. Its protein product is CASYKTGDYQETQYF.

With respect to this clonotype: One end of the junction varies from germline; a read error may be responsible. The chain combines TRBV20-1 with TRBJ2-1, with TRBD2 identical over 10 bases. CDR1 DFQATT and CDR2 SNEGSKA come from the germline V gene (reference sequence). This CDR3 comprises 14 residues. CDR3 nucleotides: TGCAGTGCAGTAGTAGCGGGAGGAATCAATGGGCAGTTCTTC. This encodes CSAVVAGGINGQFF.

Worth noting for this clonotype: A much larger clone is a single base away; this may be a read error. The chain uses TRBV28 and TRBJ2-6, with no clear D. V was cut by 5 bases and J by 0 bases, with 5 bases left in between. The CDR3 sequence is 14 residues long. Per germline, CDR1 MDHEN and CDR2 SYDVKM. The CDR3 protein is CASSTGSGANVLTF. CDR3 in DNA: TGTGCCAGCAGTACTGGCTCTGGGGCCAACGTCCTGACTTTC.

This chain connects TRBV12-3 or TRBV12-4 to TRBJ2-1, with 12 bases fitting TRBD2. The CDR3 has 19 residues. J was trimmed by 7 bases and V by 6 bases; bases with no gene match: 19. CDR3 amino acids: CASSRRLAGVPLDRNEQFF. The CDR3 nucleotides read TGTGCCAGCAGCCGAAGACTAGCGGGAGTCCCTCTGGACCGTAATGAGCAGTTCTTC.

To note about this clonotype: Since a much larger clone is just one base distant, this may be a read error. The chain has TRBV6-5 and TRBJ2-2; TRBD2 matches 8 bases. Germline V lookup: CDR1 MNHEY, CDR2 SVGAGI. There are 14 residues in the CDR3. The CDR3 protein is CASSYAGFAGGLFF. In DNA form, the CDR3 reads TGTGCCAGCAGTTATGCCGGCTTCGCGGGGGGGCTGTTTTTT.

The gene calls are TRBV19 and TRBJ2-2, with D unresolved. Germline V gene data show CDR1 as LNHDA and CDR2 as SQIVND (reference sequence). Deletions cut 7 bases from V and 4 bases from J, with 19 bases between. The CDR3 loop spans 16 amino acids. The CDR3 DNA sequence: TGTGCCAGTATCCTTAAGGCAGGTTTCCGCACCGGGGAGCTGTTTTTT. Translated, it gives CASILKAGFRTGELFF.